The TCR beta chain under discussion was sequenced for a study of HIV-infected children after antiretroviral therapy interruption. The TCR library was built from RNA with a 3' RACE protocol and unique molecular identifiers. MiXCR, applied by TCRdb to the 3' RACE reads, yields one record per CDR3 protein. The sample records about 89,000 distinct CDR3 sequences, 6.9% being singletons. Germline V gives CDR1 DFQATT, CDR2 SNEGSKA (reference sequence). Trimming cost V 6 bases and J 2 bases; bases outside gene matches: 15. The CDR3 runs 18 residues. Specified treatment: PENTA 11 planned treatment interruption arm or continuous ART arm. There are many counts of this clonotype.

This receptor was taken from a pool of human donors with HIV. This sample comprised CD45RA+ CD4+ T cells from PBMCs, pooled from several time points, obtained from a donor given antiretroviral therapy, either interrupted or continuous. The sample's subset: naive CD4+ CD45RA+ CD45RO- T cells. V gene TRBV20-1 combines with J gene TRBJ2-5, with TRBD2 matching 13 bases. The CDR3 here is CSATRTSGGLLGQETQYF. DNA of the CDR3: TGCAGTGCCACAAGGACTAGCGGGGGCCTCCTGGGGCAAGAGACCCAGTACTTC.